One and the same sample provided the 22 T cell receptor beta chains below, sequenced in a study of blood T cells in healthy people across ages (dated by TCRdb to between 2014 and 2017). The library was made by 5' RACE. For sequencing, an Illumina HiSeq 2500 was employed. A second roughly 6 to 12 cycle PCR used a sample-barcoded 5' primer and a J-beta primer mix. TCRdb itself trimmed the public reads at Q25 with fastp, ran MiXCR and retained productive beta chains. Every entry covers one CDR3 protein and lists the most common genes and DNA from its rows. The sample table shows about 780,000 distinct CDR3 sequences, and around a quarter are seen once. The leading ten clones occupy about 2.9% of the sample. These sequences were also reported in another study, on T cells of mothers and their children.

The sequenced sample consisted of blood. The receptors derive from a boy aged 5-17 years in good health.

This clonotype has more than one count but fewer than ten. The junction does not match germline at one end; this may be a read error. The V call is TRBV10-2, the J call TRBJ2-2; the match to TRBD1 covers 7 bases. CDR3 length equals 17 residues. Germline values: CDR1 WSHSY, CDR2 SAAADI. CDR3 coding DNA: TGCGCCAGCAGTATGACAGGGTTACAGGCGAACACCGGGGATCTGTTTTTT. Translating it yields CASSMTGLQANTGDLFF.

This clonotype was seen more than once but under ten times. A read error may produce the germline difference seen at one junction end. The chain joins TRBV4-1 to TRBJ1-1, with 7 positions matching TRBD1. Germline V gene sequence: CDR1 MGHRA, CDR2 YSYEKL. This CDR3 has 16 amino acids. CDR3 sequence (DNA): TGCGCCAGCAGCCAAGACCCCGGACAGGCCAACATTGAAGCTTTCTTT. Translation: CASSQDPGQANIEAFF.

The V and J genes are TRBV4-1 and TRBJ2-4, with D possibly called TRBD1 or TRBD2 (5 bases each). The V end was cut by 7 bases, the J end by 3 bases, with 16 bases between. CDR1 is MGHRA and CDR2 is YSYEKL in the germline V gene. This CDR3 contains 15 residues. For the CDR3, the DNA is TGCGCCAGCACCCTGGGGGTAGACGGCAAAAACATTCAGTACTTC. Amino acid sequence: CASTLGVDGKNIQYF.

J is TRBJ2-3 and V is TRBV20-1, with D unclear. The CDR3 spans 13 residues. Trimming removed 1 base from V and 0 bases from J, with 5 bases in between. Germline values: CDR1 DFQATT, CDR2 SNEGSKA (reference sequence). The CDR3 loop is CSARVQSTDTQYF. The CDR3 DNA reads TGCAGTGCTAGAGTACAGAGCACAGATACGCAGTATTTT.

The chain is built from TRBV7-9 and TRBJ2-5, with 9 bases that match TRBD1. Germline CDR1 and CDR2: SEHNR and FQNEAQ (reference sequence). V lost 0 bases and J lost 5; bases outside the gene matches: 4. The CDR3 consists of 15 residues. The CDR3 here is CASSLAGTGLETQYF. The CDR3 DNA is TGTGCCAGCAGCTTAGCCGGGACAGGGCTCGAGACCCAGTACTTC.

This clonotype was found many times. The chain combines TRBV7-8 with TRBJ2-7; perhaps TRBD2 as D (6 bases). The germline V gene has CDR1 SGHVS and CDR2 FQNEAQ. This CDR3 spans 15 amino acids. Trimming stripped 6 bases from V and 7 bases from J, with 22 bases between. The CDR3 reads CASRNERASRGEQYF. In nucleotides, the CDR3 is TGTGCCAGCAGAAACGAGCGGGCTTCACGGGGAGAGCAGTACTTC.

The CDR3 spells CASSLIGTENTEAFF. CDR3 bases: TGCGCCAGCAGCTTGATTGGGACTGAGAACACTGAAGCTTTCTTT. The J gene is TRBJ1-1, the V gene TRBV5-1; a possible D gene is TRBD1 (5 bases). The length of the CDR3 is 15 residues. Looked up from germline, CDR1 is SGHRS and CDR2 is YFSETQ. V dropped 1 base and J dropped 1 base, with 11 bases sitting between them.

The V call is TRBV6-5, the J call TRBJ1-4; weak D call: TRBD1 (5 bases). V shed 5 bases and J shed 7 bases, with 14 bases lying between them. The germline V gene encodes CDR1 MNHEY and CDR2 SVGAGI. The CDR3 is 14 residues long. CDR3 residues: CASSRGVRGEKLFF. The CDR3 coding sequence is TGTGCCAGCAGTCGAGGTGTAAGGGGTGAAAAACTGTTTTTT.

This clonotype turned up a few times. V usage is TRBV15 and J usage is TRBJ2-7; 10 positions match TRBD2. V dropped 3 bases and J dropped 1; count of bases not matched to a gene: 3. Germline V gives CDR1 LNHNV, CDR2 YYDKDF (reference sequence). CDR3 length equals 15 residues. The CDR3 loop reads CATSSLTSGSYEQYF. Here the CDR3 DNA reads TGTGCCACCAGCAGCTTGACTAGCGGGTCCTACGAGCAGTACTTC.

The chain couples TRBV7-2 to TRBJ2-1, with D tentatively TRBD1 or TRBD2 (6 bases each). The CDR3 covers 15 residues. CDR1 and CDR2 (germline): SGHTA, FQGNSA. V shed 5 bases and J shed 2 bases, with 13 bases lying between them. The CDR3 DNA follows: TGTGCCAGCAGCCCCGGGGGCCTTCCCTACAATGAGCAGTTCTTC. It translates to CASSPGGLPYNEQFF. The complete variable domain, with remaining parts taken from reference TRBV7-2 and TRBJ2-1, reads GAGVSQSPSNKVTEKGKDVELRCDPISGHTALYWYRQSLGQGLEFLIYFQGNSAPDKSGLPSDRFSAERTGGSVSTLTIQRTQQEDSAVYLCASSPGGLPYNEQFFGPGTRLTVL.

V gene TRBV10-3 combines with J gene TRBJ2-3; no definite D call. The CDR3 runs to 14 residues. CDR1 and CDR2 (germline): ENHRY, SYGVKD. V was pared by 2 bases and J by 1 base, with 7 bases between. This CDR3 reads CAISEGFGTDTQYF. CDR3 nucleotide sequence: TGTGCCATCAGTGAGGGATTTGGCACAGATACGCAGTATTTT.

CDR3 sequence reads: CASSVSGTTYEQYF. CDR3 nucleotides: TGTGCCAGTAGTGTCTCCGGGACTACCTACGAGCAGTACTTC. The chain is built from TRBV19 and TRBJ2-7; 7 bases fit TRBD2. Looked up from germline, CDR1 is LNHDA and CDR2 is SQIVND (reference sequence). The CDR3 sequence is 14 residues long. The trim removed 5 bases at V and 2 bases at J, leaving 6 bases unmatched.

This chain connects TRBV7-9 to TRBJ1-3; D is ambiguous. V was pared by 6 bases and J by 0 bases, with 9 bases between. CDR1 and CDR2 (germline): SEHNR, FQNEAQ (reference sequence). CDR3 length: 14 residues. The chain's CDR3 is CASRSSSSGNTIYF. The DNA of the CDR3 is TGTGCCAGCAGGAGCTCCAGCTCTGGAAACACCATATATTTT.

This chain links TRBV9 with TRBJ2-7; 9 bases are shared with TRBD1. Germline V lookup: CDR1 SGDLS, CDR2 YYNGEE. The CDR3 is made up of 14 amino acids. The ends lost 4 bases at V and 2 bases at J; junction bases unmatched: 4. The DNA for the CDR3 is TGTGCCAGCAGCCCGAACAGGGGGCCCTACGAGCAGTACTTC. This sequence encodes CASSPNRGPYEQYF.

On this clonotype: One end of the junction fails to match germline, which may point to a read error. The V and J genes are TRBV27 and TRBJ1-6; D remains ambiguous. The germline V gene encodes CDR1 MNHEY and CDR2 SMNVEV (reference sequence). This CDR3 has 15 amino acids. CDR3 in DNA: TGTGCCAGCAGTCCCGGTTCAGGTTATAGTTCACCCCTCCACTTT. Translation gives CASSPGSGYSSPLHF.

Points on this clonotype: The CDR3 carries no conserved terminal phenylalanine or tryptophan, so it likely arises from a read error. The V gene is TRBV6-6, the J gene TRBJ1-2; 8 positions match TRBD1. Losses at the gene ends were 4 bases for V and 4 bases for J; bases not matched to a gene: 2. Germline-derived CDR1 and CDR2 are MNHNY and SVGAGI (reference sequence). CDR3 size: 13 residues. The CDR3 DNA is TGTGCCAGCAGTTCGGACAGGGCCTATGGCTACACCCTC. This codes for CASSSDRAYGYTL.

The table lists this clonotype with a few counts. CDR3 in amino acids: CASRENSGANVLTF. Written as DNA, the CDR3 is TGTGCCAGCAGGGAGAACTCTGGGGCCAACGTCCTGACTTTC. This sequence joins TRBV2 and TRBJ2-6, with no clear D. Trimming left V 6 bases short and J 0 bases short, with 6 bases between. The CDR3 extends over 14 amino acids. Germline-derived CDR1 and CDR2 are SNHLY and FYNNEI. The full variable domain, rest sourced from reference TRBV2 and TRBJ2-6, is EPEVTQTPSHQVTQMGQEVILRCVPISNHLYFYWYRQILGQKVEFLVSFYNNEISEKSEIFDDQFSVERPDGSNFTLKIRSTKLEDSAMYFCASRENSGANVLTFGAGSRLTVL.

The chain combines TRBV12-3 or TRBV12-4 with TRBJ1-1; D gene ambiguous. This CDR3 has 11 amino acids. V lost 7 bases and J 2 bases, leaving 5 bases between the germline ends. The CDR3: CASTPNTEAFF. CDR3 nucleotides: TGTGCCAGCACCCCAAACACTGAAGCTTTCTTT.

This clonotype was counted a few times. The chain has TRBV3-1 and TRBJ2-1; D remains ambiguous. This CDR3 is 12 amino acids long. Germline V gene data show CDR1 as LGHDT and CDR2 as YNNKEL (reference sequence). V was trimmed by 4 bases and J by 7 bases, leaving 8 bases between them. Here the CDR3 reads CASSRGLNEQFF. As DNA, the CDR3 is TGTGCCAGCAGCCGAGGCTTGAATGAGCAGTTCTTC.

The rearrangement joins TRBV5-1 to TRBJ2-5, with D possibly matching TRBD2 (5 bases). Trimming pared 3 bases from V and 2 bases from J, leaving 11 bases between. Looked up from germline, CDR1 is SGHRS and CDR2 is YFSETQ. This CDR3 spans 14 amino acids. The CDR3, as DNA: TGCGCCAGCAGCTCCATACCGGGGCAAGAGACCCAGTACTTC. Residues: CASSSIPGQETQYF.

The CDR3 coding sequence is TGTGCCAGCAGCTTAACCTGGGGACAGGGAATGAACACTGAAGCTTTCTTT. Translating it yields CASSLTWGQGMNTEAFF. The V gene is TRBV11-2, the J gene TRBJ1-1; 9 nucleotides agree with TRBD1. With V trimmed by 2 bases and J by 0 bases, 7 bases remained unmatched. The germline V gene has CDR1 SGHAT and CDR2 FQNNGV. The CDR3 length is 17 residues.

The chain recombines TRBV4-2 with TRBJ1-3; no clear D gene. The CDR3 length is 15 residues. With 4 bases removed from V and 2 bases from J, the gap between germline ends came to 12 bases. Germline loops: CDR1 LGHNA, CDR2 YNFKEQ. The CDR3 DNA reads TGTGCCAGCAGCCGAAACAGAGGGACTGGAAACACCATATATTTT. Its translation is CASSRNRGTGNTIYF.